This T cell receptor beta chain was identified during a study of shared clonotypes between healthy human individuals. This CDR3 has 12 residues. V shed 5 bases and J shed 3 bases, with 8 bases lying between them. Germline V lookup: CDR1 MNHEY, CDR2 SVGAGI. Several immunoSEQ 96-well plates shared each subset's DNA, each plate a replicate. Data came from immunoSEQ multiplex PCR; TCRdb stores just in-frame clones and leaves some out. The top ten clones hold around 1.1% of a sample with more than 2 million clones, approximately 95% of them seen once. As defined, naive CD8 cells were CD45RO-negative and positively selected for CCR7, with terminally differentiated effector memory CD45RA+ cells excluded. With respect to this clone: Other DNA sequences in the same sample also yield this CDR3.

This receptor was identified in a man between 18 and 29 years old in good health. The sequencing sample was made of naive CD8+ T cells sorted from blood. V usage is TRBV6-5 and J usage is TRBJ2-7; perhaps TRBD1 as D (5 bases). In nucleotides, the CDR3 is TGTGCCAGCAGTCTTGACAGCTACGAGCAGTACTTC. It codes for CASSLDSYEQYF.